One and the same sample provided the 19 T cell receptor beta chains below, sequenced in a study of regulatory T cells in long-lasting Graves disease. According to the study, TCR beta libraries were built with iRepertoire HTBI primers and CDR3-region Arm-PCR. MiXCR was run by TCRdb on the multiplex PCR reads, yielding one entry per CDR3 protein. The sample contains 560,000 or so distinct CDR3 sequences, around 15% of which appear only once. Specified time point: newly diagnosed GD, antithyroid drugs for less than 3 months. There was RNA extracted from PBMCs, and the TCR library was made from it. These data were also filed under a second study, of T cells in Graves' hyperthyroidism and ophthalmopathy.

Here the sequenced sample was peripheral blood mononuclear cells (PBMCs), taken at new diagnosis, from a patient treated with antithyroid drugs. The receptors stem from a man younger than 35 with Graves disease.

This clonotype was seen ten or more times. V usage is TRBV5-1 and J usage is TRBJ2-7; 13 bases align to TRBD2. V lost 4 bases and J lost 3; bases outside the gene matches: 4. Germline lookup yields CDR1 SGHRS and CDR2 YFSETQ. This CDR3 region has 15 residues. The DNA of the CDR3 is TGCGCCAGCAGCGCAGGGACTAGCGGGAACTACGAGCAGTACTTC. The encoded protein is CASSAGTSGNYEQYF. The full variable domain, in which reference TRBV5-1 and TRBJ2-7 provide the parts outside the CDR3, is KAGVTQTPRYLIKTRGQQVTLSCSPISGHRSVSWYQQTPGQGLQFLFEYFSETQRNKGNFPGRFSGRQFSNSRSEMNVSTLELGDSALYLCASSAGTSGNYEQYFGPGTRLTVT.

This clonotype has ten or more counts. J is TRBJ2-4 and V is TRBV11-2; a weak D match, TRBD1 (6 bases). The V gene's germline CDR1 is SGHAT and CDR2 FQNNGV. Trimming pared 3 bases from V and 6 bases from J, leaving 15 bases between. CDR3 length equals 15 residues. The CDR3, as DNA: TGTGCCAGCAGCTTTACAGGGATTCTTGGAAACATTCAGTACTTC. Its protein is CASSFTGILGNIQYF.

This chain links TRBV5-1 with TRBJ2-7; D not certain. V gave up 4 bases and J gave up 3 bases, with 14 bases separating them. Germline CDR1 reads SGHRS; CDR2 reads YFSETQ. The CDR3 covers 14 residues. CDR3 amino acids: CASSTSATLYEQYF. The CDR3 region has the DNA TGCGCCAGCAGCACGTCAGCGACCCTCTACGAGCAGTACTTC.

With regard to this clonotype: A read error may be the cause here, since a much bigger clone is one base away. The chain links TRBV7-9 to TRBJ2-7; TRBD1 matches 8 bases. The germline CDR1 and CDR2 sequences are SEHNR and FQNEAQ (reference sequence). V shed 5 bases, J shed 8 bases, and the junction held 11 bases outside the gene matches. This CDR3 contains 14 residues. CDR3 protein: CASSAWGQEYKQYF. The CDR3 DNA reads TGTGCCAGCAGCGCCTGGGGACAGGAATACAAGCAGTACTTC.

Comment on this clonotype: This may arise from a read error, as a much more abundant clone is one base away. The chain links TRBV5-1 to TRBJ2-1, with TRBD1 matching over 9 bases. The CDR3 is 16 amino acids. Germline V lookup: CDR1 SGHRS, CDR2 YFSETQ. Here the CDR3 reads CASSLAWDRVFNERFF. CDR3 nucleotides: TGCGCCAGCAGCTTGGCCTGGGACAGGGTTTTCAATGAGCGGTTCTTC.

Many counts were recorded for this clonotype. The rearrangement links TRBV28 to TRBJ2-3, with a possible D match to TRBD1 (5 bases). Germline V CDR1 and CDR2: MDHEN, SYDVKM. V was clipped by 4 bases and J by 6 bases, with 14 bases between them. CDR3 size: 14 residues. The CDR3 sequence is CASSSLGARDTQYF. In DNA form, the CDR3 reads TGTGCCAGCAGTTCCCTTGGGGCCAGGGATACGCAGTATTTT. The entire variable domain, with the rest obtained from reference TRBV28 and TRBJ2-3, is as follows: DVKVTQSSRYLVKRTGEKVFLECVQDMDHENMFWYRQDPGLGLRLIYFSYDVKMKEKGDIPEGYSVSREKKERFSLILESASTNQTSMYLCASSSLGARDTQYFGPGTRLTVL.

This clonotype was seen ten or more times. The chain couples TRBV24-1 to TRBJ2-2; perhaps TRBD1 as D (5 bases). CDR1 is KGHDR and CDR2 is SFDVKD in the germline V gene. The CDR3 has 13 amino acids. Trimming removed 5 bases from V and 7 bases from J, with 10 bases in between. This chain's CDR3 is CATSAGLVGELFF. The CDR3 DNA reads as TGTGCCACCAGTGCAGGGTTGGTCGGGGAGCTGTTTTTT.

This clonotype was found a few times. The V gene is TRBV6-2 or TRBV6-3, the J gene TRBJ2-7, with 7 nucleotides matching TRBD1. The CDR3 is 13 amino acids. After removal of 6 bases from V and 2 bases from J, the junction contained 4 bases not matched to a gene. CDR1 MNHEY and CDR2 SVGEGT come from the germline V gene. This CDR3 is CASRQGSTYEQYF. CDR3 nucleotides: TGTGCCAGCAGACAGGGGTCCACCTACGAGCAGTACTTC.

The rearrangement joins TRBV9 to TRBJ1-6, with D uncertain. The germline gives CDR1 SGDLS, CDR2 YYNGEE. The ends were cut back, 0 bases at V and 7 bases at J, with 8 bases in the middle. The CDR3 is 14 residues long. CDR3 in amino acids: CASSVAGWNSPLHF. The DNA for the CDR3 is TGTGCCAGCAGCGTAGCGGGGTGGAATTCACCCCTCCACTTT.

This clonotype was picked up many times. The chain joins TRBV7-9 to TRBJ2-7; the D gene is possibly TRBD1 (6 bases). Germline-derived CDR1 and CDR2 are SEHNR and FQNEAQ (reference sequence). CDR3 length: 12 residues. V was clipped by 8 bases and J by 4 bases, with 12 bases between them. CDR3 coding DNA: TGTGCCAGCGAGAAGGGGGAGTACGAGCAGTACTTC. It specifies CASEKGEYEQYF.

Only a few counts were recorded for this clonotype. The chain is built from TRBV30 and TRBJ1-1; D is uncertain. This CDR3 is built from 15 residues. Germline V gene sequence: CDR1 GTSNPN, CDR2 SVGIG (reference sequence). Between the trimmed V and J ends, which lost 0 bases and 3 bases, there was a span of 14 bases. CDR3: CAWSVWRGIDTEAFF. The CDR3 DNA sequence: TGTGCCTGGAGTGTATGGCGGGGAATCGACACTGAAGCTTTCTTT.

This rearrangement joins TRBV12-5 to TRBJ1-5, with no clear D. This CDR3 is 17 amino acids long. The V end lost 0 bases, the J end lost 8 bases, and 20 bases lay between the germline ends. Germline V lookup: CDR1 LGHNT, CDR2 FRNRAP. For the CDR3, the DNA is TGTGCTAGTGGTTTGGTACGAGGGCGCGGGCGAATGGAGCCCCAGCATTTT. It yields the protein CASGLVRGRGRMEPQHF.

This rearrangement joins TRBV20-1 to TRBJ2-3, with TRBD2 identical over 9 bases. CDR1 DFQATT and CDR2 SNEGSKA come from the germline V gene (reference sequence). Trimming removed 7 bases from V and 8 bases from J; junction bases left unmatched: 10. There are 13 residues in the CDR3. The CDR3 DNA reads as TGCAGTGGGGGCGGGAGGGCCGGTGGTACGCAGTATTTT. Its protein is CSGGGRAGGTQYF.

V is TRBV6-2 or TRBV6-3 and J is TRBJ1-2; a weak D match, TRBD1 (5 bases). V lost 5 bases, J lost 4 bases, and 17 bases lay in between. Per germline, CDR1 MNHEY and CDR2 SVGEGT. The CDR3 consists of 15 residues. For the CDR3, the DNA is TGTGCCAGCAGTGAAGGAGGGCAGGGTGGCTATGGCTACACCTTC. Translating gives CASSEGGQGGYGYTF.

In this sample, this clonotype turned up many times. The chain couples TRBV5-1 to TRBJ1-1; D is unclear. In germline, CDR1 is SGHRS, CDR2 YFSETQ. There are 13 residues in the CDR3. V shed 0 bases and J shed 2 bases, with 5 bases lying between them. CDR3 sequence (DNA): TGCGCCAGCAGCTTGGAGTCAAACACTGAAGCTTTCTTT. Its protein is CASSLESNTEAFF. The variable domain in full, with the rest retrieved from reference TRBV5-1 and TRBJ1-1, is KAGVTQTPRYLIKTRGQQVTLSCSPISGHRSVSWYQQTPGQGLQFLFEYFSETQRNKGNFPGRFSGRQFSNSRSEMNVSTLELGDSALYLCASSLESNTEAFFGQGTRLTVV.

This clonotype was found a few times. The chain links TRBV7-9 to TRBJ2-3; 9 bases are shared with TRBD2. Per the germline V gene, CDR1 is SEHNR and CDR2 is FQNEAQ (reference sequence). The CDR3 extends over 18 amino acids. Trimming took 1 base from V and 0 from J; bases not matched to a gene: 8. DNA of the CDR3: TGTGCCAGCAGCTTAGTAGTCCTAGCGGGACCTAGCACAGATACGCAGTATTTT. Amino acids: CASSLVVLAGPSTDTQYF.

This clonotype was picked up a small number of times. The chain combines TRBV14 with TRBJ2-7, with D unresolved. Trimming took off 1 base at V and 5 bases at J, with 9 bases between the two ends. The CDR3 has 13 amino acids. CDR1 is SGHDN, CDR2 FVKESK, per germline. Written as DNA, the CDR3 is TGTGCCAGCAGCCAAGGGAAGTGGGACGAGCAGTACTTC. This gives the protein CASSQGKWDEQYF. The whole variable domain, remainder taken from reference TRBV14 and TRBJ2-7, is EAGVTQFPSHSVIEKGQTVTLRCDPISGHDNLYWYRRVMGKEIKFLLHFVKESKQDESGMPNNRFLAERTGGTYSTLKVQPAELEDSGVYFCASSQGKWDEQYFGPGTRLTVT.

The chain uses TRBV3-1 and TRBJ1-1; D is ambiguous. Germline V CDR1 and CDR2: LGHDT, YNNKEL (reference sequence). Between the trimmed V and J ends, which lost 1 base and 8 bases, there was a span of 11 bases. The CDR3 loop spans 13 amino acids. The CDR3 loop reads CASSQGGFDEAFF. The CDR3 DNA reads as TGTGCCAGCAGCCAAGGAGGGTTTGACGAAGCTTTCTTT. Complete variable domain (other parts from reference TRBV3-1 and TRBJ1-1): DTAVSQTPKYLVTQMGNDKSIKCEQNLGHDTMYWYKQDSKKFLKIMFSYNNKELIINETVPNRFSPKSPDKAHLNLHINSLELGDSAVYFCASSQGGFDEAFFGQGTRLTVV.

This sequence joins TRBV6-5 and TRBJ2-1; 8 bases fit TRBD2. With V trimmed by 0 bases and J by 2 bases, 12 bases remained unmatched. From germline, CDR1 is MNHEY and CDR2 SVGAGI. This CDR3 contains 19 residues. CDR3 sequence (DNA): TGTGCCAGCAGTTACTCGTCTAGCGGGCCTTCTTCTACCTACAATGAGCAGTTCTTC. Encoded protein: CASSYSSSGPSSTYNEQFF.